These 5 T cell receptor beta chains came from one sample sequenced in a study of cytomegalovirus exposure and HLA in healthy donors. PCR used 60 Vbeta primers and 13 Jbeta primers. TCRdb keeps only in-frame clones here, not all; method: immunoSEQ multiplex PCR. The sample holds about 93,000 clones, approximately 68% seen once. Sample: PBMCs. These TCRs come from a boy between 10 and 17 years old in good health and CMV-seropositive.

V usage is TRBV7-9 and J usage is TRBJ2-1, with 13 bases identical to TRBD2. The junction had 9 bases not matched to a gene; V was cut back by 1 base and J by 6 bases. The CDR3 is made up of 18 amino acids. The V gene's germline CDR1 is SEHNR and CDR2 FQNEAQ (reference sequence). CDR3 coding DNA: TGTGCCAGCAGCTTAGGACGACTAGCGGGGGGACTCGTCAATGAGCAGTTCTTC. It encodes CASSLGRLAGGLVNEQFF.

The CDR3 is CASSLRDRGMSDTQYF. The CDR3 region has the DNA TGCGCCAGCAGCTTAAGGGACAGGGGTATGTCAGATACGCAGTATTTT. This chain joins TRBV5-1 and TRBJ2-3; 10 bases line up with TRBD1. There are 16 residues in the CDR3. The V and J ends lost 2 bases and 4 bases, in that order; junction bases with no gene match: 7. Germline V gene lookup returns CDR1 SGHRS and CDR2 YFSETQ.

This chain links TRBV15 with TRBJ1-1; D possibly corresponds to TRBD1 (5 bases). CDR1 is LNHNV, CDR2 YYDKDF, per germline (reference sequence). CDR3 length equals 13 residues. Trimming took off 0 bases at V and 4 bases at J, with 6 bases between the two ends. The CDR3 nucleotides are TGTGCCACCAGCAGAGACACAGGCACTGAAGCTTTCTTT. It is translated as CATSRDTGTEAFF.

This chain connects TRBV7-9 to TRBJ2-7, with D unresolved. The V gene's germline CDR1 is SEHNR and CDR2 FQNEAQ (reference sequence). The CDR3 loop spans 12 amino acids. Trimming removed 1 base from V and 6 bases from J, with 7 bases in between. CDR3 sequence reads: CASSLGRGEQYF. As DNA, the CDR3 is TGTGCCAGCAGCTTAGGGAGAGGCGAGCAGTACTTC.

Worth noting for this clone: A junction end diverges from the germline sequence, so it may reflect a read error. The J gene is TRBJ1-6, the V gene TRBV7-9; D call uncertain. CDR1 and CDR2 (germline): SEHNR, FQNEAQ (reference sequence). The CDR3 has 12 residues. CDR3 in amino acids: CSSSPSNSPLHF. The CDR3 nucleotides read TGTTCCAGCAGCCCTTCGAATTCACCCCTCCACTTT. Based on the CDR3 plus reference TRBV7-9 and TRBJ1-6, the full variable domain is DTGVSQNPRHKITKRGQNVTFRCDPISEHNRLYWYRQTLGQGPEFLTYFQNEAQLEKSRLLSDRFSAERPKGSFSTLEIQRTEQGDSAMYLCSSSPSNSPLHFGNGTRLTVT.